This TCR beta chain was profiled in a study of neurological immune-mediated disorders. General study findings and limits: HTLV-1-associated myelopathy had the most TCR clonal expansion, and multiple sclerosis had the least, less than healthy controls. No CDR3 amino acid sequences recurred among expanded clones across subjects, suggesting private repertoires in all groups.

CD4+ or CD8+ T cells, fewer than 1.3 million per library, were used for sorted libraries. This clonotype was recorded many times. Its target is not known. The CDR3 spans 13 residues. Deletions cut 0 bases from V and 15 bases from J, with 15 bases between. Looked up from germline, CDR1 is MRHNA and CDR2 is SNTAGT. A 10-nucleotide random UMI tagged transcripts in template-switch 5'RACE cDNA synthesis. TCRdb re-derived calls from the 5' RACE reads in MiXCR, one entry per CDR3 protein. The sample consists of about 22,000 distinct CDR3 sequences, over 5% of them appearing once. This TCR derives from a man younger than 35 in good health. The specimen sequenced was CD8+ T cells from blood. The chain uses TRBV6-4 and TRBJ2-1; D not certain. The DNA for the CDR3 is TGTGCCAGCAGTGACTCCGTCCCTGGGTATGTGTTCTTC. It is translated as CASSDSVPGYVFF.